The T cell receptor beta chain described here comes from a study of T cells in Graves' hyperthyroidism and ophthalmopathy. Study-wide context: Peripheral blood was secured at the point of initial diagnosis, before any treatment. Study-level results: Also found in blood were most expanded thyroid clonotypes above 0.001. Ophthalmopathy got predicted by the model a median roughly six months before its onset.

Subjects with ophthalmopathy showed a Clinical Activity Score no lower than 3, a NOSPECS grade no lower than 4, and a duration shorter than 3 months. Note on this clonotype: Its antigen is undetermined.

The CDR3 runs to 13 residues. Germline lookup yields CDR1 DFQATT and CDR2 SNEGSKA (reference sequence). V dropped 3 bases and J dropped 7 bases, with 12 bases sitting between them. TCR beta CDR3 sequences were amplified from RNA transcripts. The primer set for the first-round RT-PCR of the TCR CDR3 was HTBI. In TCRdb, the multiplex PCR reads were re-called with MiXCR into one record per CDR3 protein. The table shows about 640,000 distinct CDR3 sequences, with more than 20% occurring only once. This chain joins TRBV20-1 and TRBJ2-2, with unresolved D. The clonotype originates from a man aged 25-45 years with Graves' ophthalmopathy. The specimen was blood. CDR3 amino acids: CSASAKTGGELFF. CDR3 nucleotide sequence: TGCAGTGCTAGTGCCAAGACTGGCGGGGAGCTGTTTTTT.